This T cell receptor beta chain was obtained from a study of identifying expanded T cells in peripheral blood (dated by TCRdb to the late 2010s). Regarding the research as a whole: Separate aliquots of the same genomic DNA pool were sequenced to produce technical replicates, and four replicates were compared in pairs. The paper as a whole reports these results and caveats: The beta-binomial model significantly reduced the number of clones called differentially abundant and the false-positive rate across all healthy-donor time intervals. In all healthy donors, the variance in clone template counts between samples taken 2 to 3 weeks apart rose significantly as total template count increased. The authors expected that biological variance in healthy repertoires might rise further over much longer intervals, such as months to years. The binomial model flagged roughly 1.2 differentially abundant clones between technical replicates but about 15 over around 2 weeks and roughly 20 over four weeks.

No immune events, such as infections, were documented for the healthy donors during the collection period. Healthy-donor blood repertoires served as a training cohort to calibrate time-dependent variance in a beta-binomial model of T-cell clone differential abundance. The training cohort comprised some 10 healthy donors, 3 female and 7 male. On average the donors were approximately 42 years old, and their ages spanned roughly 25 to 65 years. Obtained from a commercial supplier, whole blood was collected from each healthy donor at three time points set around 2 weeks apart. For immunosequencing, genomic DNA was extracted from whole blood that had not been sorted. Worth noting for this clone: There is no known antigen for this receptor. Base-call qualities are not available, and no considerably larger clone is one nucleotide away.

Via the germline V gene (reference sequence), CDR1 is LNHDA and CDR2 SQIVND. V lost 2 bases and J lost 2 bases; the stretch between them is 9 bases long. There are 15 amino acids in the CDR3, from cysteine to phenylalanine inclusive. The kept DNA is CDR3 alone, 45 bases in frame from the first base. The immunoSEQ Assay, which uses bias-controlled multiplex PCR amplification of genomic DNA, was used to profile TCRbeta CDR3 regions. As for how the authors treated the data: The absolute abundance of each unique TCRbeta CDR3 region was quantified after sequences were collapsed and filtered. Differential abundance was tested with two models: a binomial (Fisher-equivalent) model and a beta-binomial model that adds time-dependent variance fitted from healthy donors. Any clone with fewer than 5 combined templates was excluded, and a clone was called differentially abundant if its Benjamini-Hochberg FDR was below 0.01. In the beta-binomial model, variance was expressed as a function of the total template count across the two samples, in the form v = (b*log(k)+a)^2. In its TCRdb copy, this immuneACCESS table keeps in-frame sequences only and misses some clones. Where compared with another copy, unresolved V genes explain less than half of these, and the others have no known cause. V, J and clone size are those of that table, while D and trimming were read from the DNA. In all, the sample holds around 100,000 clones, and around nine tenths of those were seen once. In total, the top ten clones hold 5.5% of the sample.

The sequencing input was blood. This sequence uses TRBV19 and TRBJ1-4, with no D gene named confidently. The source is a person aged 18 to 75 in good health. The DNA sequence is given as TGTGCCAGTAGTATATCGGTTGTGACTAATGAAAAACTGTTTTTT. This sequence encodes CASSISVVTNEKLFF.